A selection of T cell receptor beta chains follows, all from one sample in a study of blood T cell repertoires in COVID-19. Method: immunoSEQ multiplex PCR; TCRdb's copy keeps in-frame clones and lacks some. The profile shows roughly 200,000 clones, about 91% of them singletons. Sequencing used PBMCs or T cells enriched from blood (not recorded which). These receptors originate from a middle-aged woman with acute COVID-19. Both conserved end residues are part of each CDR3. A D gene is named only where the DNA matches it firmly. Expanded clones are given a class, and other clones once, few, many or no size at all.

TRBV5-1,TRBD1,-,TRBJ2-7,CASSLAQGADYEQYF,TGCGCCAGCAGCTTGGCGCAGGGGGCAGATTACGAGCAGTACTTC
TRBV5-6,TRBD1,-,TRBJ1-4,CASSIGTGLNEKLFF,TGTGCCAGCAGCATCGGGACAGGCTTAAATGAAAAACTGTTTTTT
TRBV4-3,TRBD2,-,TRBJ2-1,CASSQDHRLAGDNEQFF,TGCGCCAGCAGCCAAGACCATCGGCTAGCGGGAGACAATGAGCAGTTCTTC
TRBV25-1,TRBD1,-,TRBJ2-7,CASSGRDRVDEQYF,TGTGCCAGCAGTGGCCGGGACAGGGTCGACGAGCAGTACTTC
TRBV3-1/TRBV3-2,TRBD2,-,TRBJ2-5,CASSQELEASGRGYQETQYF,TGTGCCAGCAGCCAAGAGTTGGAGGCTAGCGGGAGGGGGTACCAAGAGACCCAGTACTTC
TRBV11-2,TRBD2,-,TRBJ2-5,CASSLVGTSVETQYF,TGTGCCAGCAGCTTAGTTGGGACTAGCGTTGAGACCCAGTACTTC
TRBV9,-,-,TRBJ1-2,CASSIVNYGYTF,TGTGCCAGCAGTATCGTTAACTATGGCTACACCTTC
TRBV3-1/TRBV3-2,-,few,TRBJ2-2,CASSSSRTITGELFF,TGTGCCAGCAGCTCCTCTAGGACAATCACCGGGGAGCTGTTTTTT
TRBV3-1/TRBV3-2,-,-,TRBJ2-1,CASSQGAPARDEQFF,TGTGCCAGCAGCCAAGGGGCTCCCGCCCGTGACGAGCAGTTCTTC
TRBV4-1,TRBD1,-,TRBJ2-1,CASSQEGTGLDNEQFF,TGCGCCAGCAGCCAAGAGGGGACAGGGTTGGACAATGAGCAGTTCTTC
TRBV6-6,TRBD2,-,TRBJ2-1,CASSPGGLAGENEQFF,TGTGCCAGCAGCCCGGGGGGACTAGCGGGAGAGAATGAGCAGTTCTTC
TRBV28,-,-,TRBJ2-5,CASNHGGGYQETQYF,TGTGCCAGCAACCATGGAGGAGGGTACCAAGAGACCCAGTACTTC
TRBV21-1,-,once,TRBJ1-5,CASSKAQKPWPQHF,TGTGCCAGCAGCAAAGCCCAGAAACCATGGCCCCAGCATTTT
TRBV7-3,TRBD1,once,TRBJ2-1,CASSLGTGGFNEQFF,TGTGCCAGCAGCTTAGGGACAGGGGGCTTCAATGAGCAGTTCTTC
TRBV9,TRBD2,-,TRBJ2-2,CASSAPLAGGPRTGELFF,TGTGCCAGCAGCGCGCCGCTAGCGGGGGGGCCGCGGACCGGGGAGCTGTTTTTT
TRBV11-2,TRBD1,-,TRBJ1-3,CASSPTGVSGNTIYF,TGTGCCAGCAGCCCTACAGGGGTCTCTGGAAACACCATATATTTT
TRBV5-1,-,-,TRBJ2-7,CASSWPRSDLTEQYF,TGCGCCAGCAGCTGGCCCCGTTCCGACTTAACCGAGCAGTACTTC
TRBV6-6,TRBD2,-,TRBJ2-3,CASSRLAGGPGDTQYF,TGTGCCAGCAGTCGACTAGCGGGAGGGCCGGGAGATACGCAGTATTTT
TRBV7-3,-,-,TRBJ1-1,CASSLVGVTEAFF,TGTGCCAGCAGCTTAGTGGGAGTCACTGAAGCTTTCTTT
TRBV4-1,TRBD1,-,TRBJ1-5,CASSQGTGWNQPQHF,TGCGCCAGCAGCCAGGGGACAGGGTGGAATCAGCCCCAGCATTTT
TRBV2,TRBD1,-,TRBJ2-7,CASSGGTGFEQYF,TGTGCCAGCAGTGGGGGGACAGGGTTCGAGCAGTACTTC
TRBV7-9,-,few,TRBJ2-2,CASSLGQGVTGELFF,TGTGCCAGCAGCTTAGGGCAGGGTGTCACCGGGGAGCTGTTTTTT
TRBV6-5,-,-,TRBJ1-2,CATHRGGYGYTF,TGTGCCACCCATCGGGGTGGGTATGGCTACACCTTC
TRBV7-9,TRBD1,-,TRBJ1-3,CASSPGGQGHHTIYF,TGTGCCAGCAGCCCCGGTGGACAGGGCCACCACACCATATATTTT
TRBV6-5,TRBD1,-,TRBJ1-2,CASTGQVLYGYTF,TGTGCCAGCACAGGACAGGTACTCTATGGCTACACCTTC
TRBV4-1,TRBD2,-,TRBJ2-7,CASSQSGAHEQYF,TGCGCCAGCAGCCAAAGCGGGGCCCACGAGCAGTACTTC
TRBV5-1,TRBD2,-,TRBJ2-1,CASSITSGYNEQFF,TGCGCCAGCAGCATAACTAGCGGGTACAATGAGCAGTTCTTC
TRBV19,-,-,TRBJ1-1,CASKGYVSGDTEAFF,TGTGCCAGTAAGGGGTACGTCTCAGGCGACACTGAAGCTTTCTTT
TRBV5-8,TRBD2,-,TRBJ2-1,CASSLALPGLAKTYNEQFF,TGTGCCAGCAGCCTAGCTCTTCCGGGACTAGCAAAAACCTACAATGAGCAGTTCTTC
TRBV3-1/TRBV3-2,-,-,TRBJ2-1,CASSQEINYEQFF,TGTGCCAGCAGCCAAGAGATTAACTATGAGCAGTTCTTC
TRBV6-7,TRBD1,-,TRBJ1-6,CASSYPRQGAYNSPLHF,TGTGCCAGCAGTTACCCGCGGCAGGGGGCGTATAATTCACCCCTCCACTTT
TRBV3-1/TRBV3-2,-,-,TRBJ1-5,CASSQDRGNRDQPQHF,TGTGCCAGCAGCCAAGATAGAGGGAATAGGGATCAGCCCCAGCATTTT
TRBV9,-,-,TRBJ1-5,CASSELAGAGQPQHF,TGTGCCAGCAGCGAGCTGGCAGGGGCGGGTCAGCCCCAGCATTTT
TRBV3-1/TRBV3-2,-,-,TRBJ1-5,CASSQAGVSNQPQHF,TGTGCCAGCAGCCAAGCGGGGGTGAGCAATCAGCCCCAGCATTTT
TRBV3-1/TRBV3-2,-,-,TRBJ1-1,CASSQGASTEAFF,TGTGCCAGCAGCCAGGGGGCGAGCACTGAAGCTTTCTTT
TRBV7-6,-,-,TRBJ2-1,CASSLGRSGEQFF,TGTGCCAGCAGCTTAGGCAGGTCCGGTGAGCAGTTCTTC
TRBV5-6,TRBD2,-,TRBJ2-3,CASSNGLASTDTQYF,TGTGCCAGCAGCAACGGACTAGCGTCCACAGATACGCAGTATTTT
TRBV7-9,-,-,TRBJ1-1,CASSYDPSSGNTEAFF,TGTGCCAGCAGCTACGATCCTTCCAGCGGGAACACTGAAGCTTTCTTT
TRBV6-5,-,-,TRBJ1-2,CASRDSQNYGYTF,TGTGCCAGCAGGGACAGCCAGAACTATGGCTACACCTTC
TRBV19,TRBD2,-,TRBJ2-3,CASSGRSGGALDTQYF,TGTGCCAGTAGTGGACGCAGCGGGGGGGCCCTAGATACGCAGTATTTT
TRBV24-1,-,-,TRBJ2-1,CATSDSDSSVYNEQFF,TGTGCCACCAGTGATTCGGACAGTTCCGTCTACAATGAGCAGTTCTTC
TRBV6-5,TRBD2,-,TRBJ2-7,CASSYAGGTVEQYF,TGTGCCAGCAGTTACGCGGGAGGGACCGTCGAGCAGTACTTC
TRBV14,-,-,TRBJ2-1,CASSQGTREQFF,TGTGCCAGCAGCCAAGGGACAAGGGAGCAGTTCTTC
TRBV9,-,-,TRBJ1-2,CASSVVGGGGYTF,TGTGCCAGCAGCGTAGTCGGGGGAGGCGGCTACACCTTC
TRBV19,TRBD1,-,TRBJ2-1,CASSTGTGEKHEQFF,TGTGCCAGTAGTACAGGGACAGGGGAGAAACATGAGCAGTTCTTC
TRBV27,-,-,TRBJ2-1,CAIPQGNNEQFF,TGTGCCATCCCACAGGGAAACAATGAGCAGTTCTTC
TRBV5-6,TRBD1,-,TRBJ1-5,CASGTGLGSAQHF,TGTGCCAGCGGGACAGGACTGGGCTCAGCCCAGCATTTT
TRBV5-8,TRBD1,-,TRBJ2-1,CASSGRQGNNEQFF,TGTGCCAGCAGCGGACGACAGGGAAACAATGAGCAGTTCTTC
TRBV7-2,TRBD2,-,TRBJ2-3,CASSLVGTRGTDTQYF,TGTGCCAGCAGCTTAGTCGGGACTAGGGGCACAGATACGCAGTATTTT
TRBV4-2,-,-,TRBJ2-1,CASSQAGGNEQFF,TGTGCCAGCAGCCAAGCCGGCGGGAATGAGCAGTTCTTC
TRBV2,TRBD1,once,TRBJ1-5,CASSPWTGMNQPQHF,TGTGCCAGCAGTCCCTGGACAGGGATGAATCAGCCCCAGCATTTT
TRBV29-1,TRBD1,-,TRBJ1-3,CSALQTGGVNTIYF,TGCAGCGCCCTCCAGACAGGGGGAGTTAACACCATATATTTT
TRBV15,-,once,TRBJ2-7,CATSRDSSGSRSYEQYF,TGTGCCACCAGCAGAGATTCAAGCGGCTCCCGCTCCTACGAGCAGTACTTC
TRBV28,-,-,TRBJ2-7,CASSLEGIWGEKYF,TGTGCCAGCAGTTTAGAGGGAATTTGGGGAGAAAAGTACTTC
TRBV7-2,-,few,TRBJ2-7,CASSLDFSDEQYF,TGTGCCAGCAGCTTAGATTTTAGCGACGAGCAGTACTTC
TRBV7-3,-,-,TRBJ2-1,CASSLVGGSSYNEQFF,TGTGCCAGCAGCTTGGTGGGAGGTAGCTCCTACAATGAGCAGTTCTTC
TRBV5-1,-,-,TRBJ2-2,CASSLSGGYLDTGELFF,TGCGCCAGCAGCTTGAGTGGGGGCTATCTTGACACCGGGGAGCTGTTTTTT